This TCR beta chain comes out of a study of cytomegalovirus exposure and HLA in healthy donors. Study observations and caveats: In a later analysis, specific HLA alleles were associated with 16,000 or so TCR beta sequences at a 0.05 false discovery rate.

V dropped 5 bases and J dropped 0 bases, with 16 bases sitting between them. The CDR3 is 16 residues long. CDR1 and CDR2 from the germline V gene are SEHNR and FQNEAQ (reference sequence). With respect to this clone: Antigen: not known.

A multiplex PCR was run with 60 Vbeta primers and 13 Jbeta primers. Clones were sequenced by immunoSEQ multiplex PCR, and TCRdb holds only the in-frame ones, with some missing. The table lists hundreds of thousands of clones, 65% to 85% of them singletons. Specimen: PBMCs. The chain employs TRBV7-9 and TRBJ1-1; tentative D call: TRBD1 (6 bases). The TCR comes from a female donor in good health and CMV-seronegative. Here the CDR3 reads CASSSRAQGLNTEAFF. In DNA form, the CDR3 reads TGTGCCAGCAGCAGCCGGGCACAGGGACTGAACACTGAAGCTTTCTTT.